Listed here are 8 T cell receptor beta chains from one sample, sequenced in a study of shared clonotypes between healthy human individuals (dated by TCRdb to the early 2020s). Receptor libraries were prepared by the immunoSEQ multiplex PCR assay. The table comes from immuneACCESS by way of TCRdb, which keeps in-frame sequences with V and J called. Part of the clones is missing from these tables; in studies checked, under half for an unresolved V gene and the rest for unknown reasons. The sample table shows millions of clones, and roughly 95% are seen once. The ten largest clones add up to about 0.13% of the sample. Input material: naive CD4+ T cells sorted from blood. This specimen's cell subset or site label, per the study, means: CD45RA+ positively selected. The receptors come from a man between 18 and 29 years old in good health.

This sequence joins TRBV9 and TRBJ1-2, with 10 bases lining up with TRBD1. This CDR3 comprises 14 residues. Germline CDR1 reads SGDLS; CDR2 reads YYNGEE. The J segment lost 6 bases and the V segment lost 4 bases, leaving 6 bases of the junction unmatched. The CDR3 DNA follows: TGTGCCAGCAGCCGACAGGGGGCTATCGATGGCTACACCTTC. This encodes CASSRQGAIDGYTF.

This clone was detected once. The J gene is TRBJ2-4, the V gene TRBV29-1; the D is unclear. Germline V gene lookup returns CDR1 SQVTM and CDR2 ANQGSEA. Trimming shortened V by 6 bases and J by 8 bases, and 11 bases separated the two germline ends. This CDR3 is built from 11 residues. The CDR3 spells CSVVGFDIQYF. For the CDR3, the DNA is TGCAGCGTCGTGGGTTTCGACATTCAGTACTTC.

The rearrangement joins TRBV5-1 to TRBJ2-5, with a tentative D call TRBD1 (6 bases). The V gene's germline CDR1 is SGHRS and CDR2 YFSETQ. Between the trimmed V and J ends, which lost 4 bases and 4 bases, there was a span of 17 bases. The CDR3 sequence is 15 residues long. The CDR3 DNA reads as TGCGCCAGCAGCCCTGGGACATCGGAGGCAGAGACCCAGTACTTC. It translates to CASSPGTSEAETQYF.

The rearrangement uses TRBV30 and TRBJ1-2; D call uncertain. Germline V gene lookup returns CDR1 GTSNPN and CDR2 SVGIG (reference sequence). Trimming took 3 bases from V and 8 from J, leaving 10 bases between them. CDR3 size: 11 residues. The CDR3: CAWRRARGYTF. Written as DNA, the CDR3 is TGTGCCTGGAGGCGGGCCCGCGGCTACACCTTC.

V and J are TRBV28 and TRBJ2-7; D call uncertain. V was pared by 2 bases and J by 3 bases, with 8 bases between. The CDR3 loop spans 13 amino acids. The germline V gene encodes CDR1 MDHEN and CDR2 SYDVKM. The CDR3 DNA is TGTGCCAGCAGTTTAGCGTCAGTCTACGAGCAGTACTTC. This codes for CASSLASVYEQYF.

V gene TRBV2 combines with J gene TRBJ2-2; TRBD1 is a possible D gene (6 bases). The germline V gene has CDR1 SNHLY and CDR2 FYNNEI. The CDR3 contains 15 residues. Trimming left V 7 bases short and J 1 base short, with 13 bases between. CDR3 DNA sequence: TGTGCCAGCATGACACAGGGAAGGAACACCGGGGAGCTGTTTTTT. Translation gives CASMTQGRNTGELFF.

The chain uses TRBV6-1 and TRBJ1-4; D remains unclear. The CDR3 spans 14 residues. Trimming removed 0 bases at V and 8 bases at J, with 10 bases between. Germline CDR1 and CDR2: MNHNS and SASEGT. CDR3 DNA: TGTGCCAGCAGTGAAGCGACGCCTCCCGAAAAACTGTTTTTT. Residues: CASSEATPPEKLFF.

The rearrangement links TRBV19 to TRBJ1-2, with 10 bases lining up with TRBD1. Germline CDR1 is LNHDA and CDR2 is SQIVND (reference sequence). The CDR3 has 16 amino acids. Trimming cost V 10 bases and J 7 bases; bases outside gene matches: 18. CDR3: CATTPGQGRPLGGYTF. DNA for the CDR3: TGTGCCACAACTCCGGGACAGGGGCGACCCTTAGGTGGCTACACCTTC.